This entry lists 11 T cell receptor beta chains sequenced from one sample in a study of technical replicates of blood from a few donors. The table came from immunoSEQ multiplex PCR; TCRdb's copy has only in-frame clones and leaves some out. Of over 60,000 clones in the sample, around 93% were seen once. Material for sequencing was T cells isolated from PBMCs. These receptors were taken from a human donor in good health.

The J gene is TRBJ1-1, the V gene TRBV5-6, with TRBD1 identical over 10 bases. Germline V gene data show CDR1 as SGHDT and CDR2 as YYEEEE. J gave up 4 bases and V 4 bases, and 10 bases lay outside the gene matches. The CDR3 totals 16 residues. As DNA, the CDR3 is TGTGCCAGCAGCCTGGACAGGGGGGGATGGAGCACTGAAGCTTTCTTT. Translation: CASSLDRGGWSTEAFF.

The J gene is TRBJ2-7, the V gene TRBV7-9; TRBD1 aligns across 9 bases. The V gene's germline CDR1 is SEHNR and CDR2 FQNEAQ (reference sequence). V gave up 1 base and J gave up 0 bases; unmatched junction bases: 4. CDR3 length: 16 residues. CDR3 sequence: CASSLGWTGDSYEQYF. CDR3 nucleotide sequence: TGTGCCAGCAGCTTAGGGTGGACAGGGGACTCCTACGAGCAGTACTTC.

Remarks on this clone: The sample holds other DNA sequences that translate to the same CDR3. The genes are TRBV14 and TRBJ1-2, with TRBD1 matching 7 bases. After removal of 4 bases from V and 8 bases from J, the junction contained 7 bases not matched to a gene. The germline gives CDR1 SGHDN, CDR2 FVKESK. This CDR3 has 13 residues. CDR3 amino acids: CASSPQDRAGYTF. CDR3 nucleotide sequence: TGTGCCAGCAGCCCACAAGACAGGGCAGGCTACACCTTC.

The chain's CDR3 is CASSQGQFSYEQYF. CDR3 sequence (DNA): TGCGCCAGCAGCCAAGGACAGTTCTCCTACGAGCAGTACTTC. This sequence joins TRBV4-1 and TRBJ2-7; D is possibly TRBD1 (5 bases). The CDR3 has 14 residues. The germline V and J ends were trimmed by 1 base and 0 bases, with 7 bases remaining between them. Germline V lookup: CDR1 MGHRA, CDR2 YSYEKL.

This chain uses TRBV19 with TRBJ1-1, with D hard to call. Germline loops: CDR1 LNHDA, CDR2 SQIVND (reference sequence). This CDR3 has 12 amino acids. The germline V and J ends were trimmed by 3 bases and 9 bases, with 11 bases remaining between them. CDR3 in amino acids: CASSIFGGKAFF. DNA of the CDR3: TGTGCCAGTAGTATTTTCGGAGGGAAAGCTTTCTTT.

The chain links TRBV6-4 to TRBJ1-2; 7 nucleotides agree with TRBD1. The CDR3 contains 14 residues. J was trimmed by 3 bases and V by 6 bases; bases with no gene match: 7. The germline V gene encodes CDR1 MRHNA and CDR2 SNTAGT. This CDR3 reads CASSQQGPDYGYTF. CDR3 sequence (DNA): TGTGCCAGCAGCCAACAGGGGCCTGACTATGGCTACACCTTC.

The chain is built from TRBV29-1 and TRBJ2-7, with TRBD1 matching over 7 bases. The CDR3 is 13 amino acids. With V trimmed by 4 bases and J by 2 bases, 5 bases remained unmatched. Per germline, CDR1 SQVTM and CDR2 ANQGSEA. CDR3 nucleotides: TGCAGCGTTGTTGGGACAGCCGCCTACGAGCAGTACTTC. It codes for CSVVGTAAYEQYF.

The CDR3 DNA is TGTGCCAGCAGCCAGAGCGGCACAGATACGCAGTATTTT. It encodes CASSQSGTDTQYF. The V and J genes are TRBV7-9 and TRBJ2-3, with unresolved D. V lost 5 bases and J lost 1, with 7 bases in between. This CDR3 is built from 13 residues. Germline CDR1 is SEHNR and CDR2 is FQNEAQ (reference sequence).

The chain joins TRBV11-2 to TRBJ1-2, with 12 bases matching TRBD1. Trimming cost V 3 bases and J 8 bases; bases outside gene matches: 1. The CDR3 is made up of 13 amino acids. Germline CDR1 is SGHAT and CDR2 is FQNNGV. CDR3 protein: CASSFGTGGGYTF. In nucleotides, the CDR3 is TGTGCCAGCAGCTTTGGGACAGGGGGCGGCTACACCTTC.

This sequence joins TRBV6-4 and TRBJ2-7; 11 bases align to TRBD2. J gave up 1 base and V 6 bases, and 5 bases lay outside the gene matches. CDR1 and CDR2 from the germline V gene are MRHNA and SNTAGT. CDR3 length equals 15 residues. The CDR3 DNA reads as TGTGCCAGCAGCCCAGTAGCGGGAGGGTCCTACGAGCAGTACTTC. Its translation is CASSPVAGGSYEQYF.

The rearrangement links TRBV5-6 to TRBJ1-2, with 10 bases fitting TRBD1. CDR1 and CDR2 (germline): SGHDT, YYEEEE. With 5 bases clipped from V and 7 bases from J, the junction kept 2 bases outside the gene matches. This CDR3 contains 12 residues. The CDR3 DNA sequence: TGTGCCAGCAGTCGGGACAGGGGTGGCTACACCTTC. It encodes CASSRDRGGYTF.